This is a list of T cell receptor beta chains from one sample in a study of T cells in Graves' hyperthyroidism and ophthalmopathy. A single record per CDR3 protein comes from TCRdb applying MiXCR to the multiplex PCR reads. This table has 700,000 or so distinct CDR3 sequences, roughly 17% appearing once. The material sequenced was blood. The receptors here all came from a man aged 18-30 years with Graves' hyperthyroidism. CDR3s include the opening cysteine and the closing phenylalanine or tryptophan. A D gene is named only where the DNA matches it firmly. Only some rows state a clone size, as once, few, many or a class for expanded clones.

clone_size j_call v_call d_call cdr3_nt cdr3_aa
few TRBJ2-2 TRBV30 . TGTGCCTGGGGGACCGTCGGATTTGCCGGGGAGCTGTTTTTT CAWGTVGFAGELFF
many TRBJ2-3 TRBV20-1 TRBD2 TGCAGTGCTAGACTCAATAGCGGGAAACGCACAGATACGCAGTATTTT CSARLNSGKRTDTQYF
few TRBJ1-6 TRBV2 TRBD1 TGTGCCGGGACGGACAGGGGAGGTTCACCCCTCCACTTT CAGTDRGGSPLHF
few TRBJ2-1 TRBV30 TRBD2 TGTGCCTGGAGTGTTCGACTAGCGGGAGCCTACAATGAGCAGTTCTTC CAWSVRLAGAYNEQFF
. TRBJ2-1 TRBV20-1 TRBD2 TGCAGTGCTAGCTTCGACGCTAGCGGGAGTGATGAGCAGTTCTTC CSASFDASGSDEQFF
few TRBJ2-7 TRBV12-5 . TGTGCTAGTGGTTTGGTAAGTTTTTCTCCAAACAATAACTACGAGCAGTACTTC CASGLVSFSPNNNYEQYF
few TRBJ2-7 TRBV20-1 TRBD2 TGCAGTGCTAGGCGGCGGGAGTCTTACGAGCAGTACTTC CSARRRESYEQYF
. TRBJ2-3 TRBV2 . TGTGCCAGCAGGGATAGGTCAGATACGCAGTATTTT CASRDRSDTQYF
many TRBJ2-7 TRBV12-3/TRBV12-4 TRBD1 TGTGCCAGCAGTTTAACAGGGGGCGGCTACGAGCAGTACTTC CASSLTGGGYEQYF
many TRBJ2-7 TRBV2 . TGTGCCAGCAGCGCCTCGGGGGGCGCAATCGTCGAGCAGTACTTC CASSASGGAIVEQYF
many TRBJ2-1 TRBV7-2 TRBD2 TGTGCCAGCAGCCCCCTAGCGGGAGGAGGAGAGCAGTTCTTC CASSPLAGGGEQFF
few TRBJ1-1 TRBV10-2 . TGCGCCAGCAGTAAGCCGGGACAACTGAACACTGAAGCTTTCTTT CASSKPGQLNTEAFF
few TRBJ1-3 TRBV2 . TGTGCCAGCAGTGAAACAGCTGGTGGAAACACCATATATTTT CASSETAGGNTIYF
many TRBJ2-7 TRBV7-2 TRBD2 TGTGCCAGCAGCTTAGGGGGCGGGGGGATGTACGAGCAGTACTTC CASSLGGGGMYEQYF
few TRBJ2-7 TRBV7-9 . TGTGCCAGCAGCTTAGCCCGCGGGACAGCCGAGCAGTACTTC CASSLARGTAEQYF
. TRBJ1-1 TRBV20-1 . TGCAGTGCACCCCGGGGGGGCATGAACACTGAAGCTTTCTTT CSAPRGGMNTEAFF
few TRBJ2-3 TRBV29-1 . TGCAGCGTCGGGATCGGGAACACAGATACGCAGTATTTT CSVGIGNTDTQYF
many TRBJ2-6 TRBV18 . TGTGCCAGCTCACCAGGGGTTGGGGCCAACGTCCTGACTTTC CASSPGVGANVLTF
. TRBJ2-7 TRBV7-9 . TGTGCCAGCAGCCCTATTAAGGCGGCGGCAACTTACGAGCAGTACTTC CASSPIKAAATYEQYF
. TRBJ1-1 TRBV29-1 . TGCAGCGTTCGCGTTGTGAACACTGAAGCTTTCTTT CSVRVVNTEAFF
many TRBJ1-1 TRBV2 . TGTGCCAGCAGTGGATGGGGCAGAGAGGGCACTGAAGCTTTCTTT CASSGWGREGTEAFF
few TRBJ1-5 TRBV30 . TGTGCCTGGAGTGGACTGTATAGCAATCAGCCCCAGCATTTT CAWSGLYSNQPQHF
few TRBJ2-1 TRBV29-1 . TGCAGCGTTGACCAAAAGTTCTACAATGAGCAGTTCTTC CSVDQKFYNEQFF
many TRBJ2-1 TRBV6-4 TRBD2 TGTGCCAACAACTTCAGCGGGAGGTGGCTTGAGCAGTTCTTC CANNFSGRWLEQFF
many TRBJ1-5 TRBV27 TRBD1 TGTGCCAGCAGTTCGCAGGGGGCGGGCAATCAGCCCCAGCATTTT CASSSQGAGNQPQHF
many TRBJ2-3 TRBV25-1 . TGTGCCAGCTCCTTGGAGGGGGGGATCACAGATACGCAGTATTTT CASSLEGGITDTQYF
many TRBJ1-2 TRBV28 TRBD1 TGTGCCAGCACCAGTATCGGGACAGGGGGCGCGATTAGTGGCTACACCTTC CASTSIGTGGAISGYTF
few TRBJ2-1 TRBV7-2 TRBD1 TGTGCCAGCAGCTTATCCCCAACAGGGGGCAATGAGCAGTTCTTC CASSLSPTGGNEQFF
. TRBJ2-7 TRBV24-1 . TGTGCCACCCCATCTGGACAGCAATCCTACGAGCAGTACTTC CATPSGQQSYEQYF
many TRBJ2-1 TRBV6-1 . TGTGCCAGCAGTTATACGAGATACAATGAGCAGTTCTTC CASSYTRYNEQFF
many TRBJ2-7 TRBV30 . TGTGCCTGGACCTCGGGTAGCGACTCCTACGAGCAGTACTTC CAWTSGSDSYEQYF
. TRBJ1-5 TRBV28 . TGTGCCAGCAGTTTACCCCTCGGCTCTGCGCGCCAGCATTTT CASSLPLGSARQHF
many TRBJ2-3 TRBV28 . TGTGCCAGCAGCTCAGGACGGGAAACCACAGATACGCAGTATTTT CASSSGRETTDTQYF
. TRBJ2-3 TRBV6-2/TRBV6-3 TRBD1 TGTGCCAGCAGTGGGACAGGGGGGCAGGCTACGCAGTATTTT CASSGTGGQATQYF
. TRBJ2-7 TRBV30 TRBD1 TGTGCCTGGAGTGGGACAGGGGGCTTCGAGCAGTACTTC CAWSGTGGFEQYF
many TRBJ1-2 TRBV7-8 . TGTGCCAGCAGCTTACTCCAGGCCTCGGATGGCTACACCTTC CASSLLQASDGYTF
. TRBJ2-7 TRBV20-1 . TGCAGTGCTAGTGACTACATCTACGAGCAGTACTTC CSASDYIYEQYF
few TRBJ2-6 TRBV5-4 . TGTGCCAGCACCCCGGACGGAGCTCTTGGGGCCAACGTCCTGACTTTC CASTPDGALGANVLTF
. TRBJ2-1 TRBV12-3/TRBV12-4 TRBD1 TGTGCCAGCAGTTTAGGCGACAGGGTTTCCTACAATGAGCAGTTCTTC CASSLGDRVSYNEQFF
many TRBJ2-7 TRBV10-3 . TGTGCCATCAGTGAGGCTCGGGAGAGTTCCTACGAGCAGTACTTC CAISEARESSYEQYF